This T cell receptor (beta chain) was sequenced during a study of blood T cell repertoires in COVID-19. Whole-study context: Sites across the United States, Italy and Spain contributed samples from acute and convalescent COVID-19. Nucleic acid was either cDNA or gDNA, and it came from T cells, B-cell-depleted T cells, or PBMCs.

Germline CDR1 reads MNHEY; CDR2 reads SMNVEV (reference sequence). Trimming left V 7 bases short and J 2 bases short, with 12 bases between. The CDR3 loop spans 14 amino acids. In the authors' workflow: Reference gene primer amplification gave nucleated cell count estimates. TCRdb's copy holds only in-frame clones and misses some; the assay was immunoSEQ multiplex PCR. D and trimming come from the DNA, and the V and J calls and clone size come from that table. The table shows about 50,000 clones, with approximately 80% occurring only once. Those enrolled, adults aged roughly 18 to 89 years, came from 25 or so US areas.

The sequenced sample was PBMCs or T cells enriched from blood (not recorded which). The receptor comes from a woman aged 50 to 60 with acute COVID-19. This chain connects TRBV27 to TRBJ2-4; possible D gene TRBD1, 5 bases. The CDR3 coding sequence is TGTGCCAGCAAGCGTTCGGACACCAAAAACATTCAGTACTTC. Its protein is CASKRSDTKNIQYF.